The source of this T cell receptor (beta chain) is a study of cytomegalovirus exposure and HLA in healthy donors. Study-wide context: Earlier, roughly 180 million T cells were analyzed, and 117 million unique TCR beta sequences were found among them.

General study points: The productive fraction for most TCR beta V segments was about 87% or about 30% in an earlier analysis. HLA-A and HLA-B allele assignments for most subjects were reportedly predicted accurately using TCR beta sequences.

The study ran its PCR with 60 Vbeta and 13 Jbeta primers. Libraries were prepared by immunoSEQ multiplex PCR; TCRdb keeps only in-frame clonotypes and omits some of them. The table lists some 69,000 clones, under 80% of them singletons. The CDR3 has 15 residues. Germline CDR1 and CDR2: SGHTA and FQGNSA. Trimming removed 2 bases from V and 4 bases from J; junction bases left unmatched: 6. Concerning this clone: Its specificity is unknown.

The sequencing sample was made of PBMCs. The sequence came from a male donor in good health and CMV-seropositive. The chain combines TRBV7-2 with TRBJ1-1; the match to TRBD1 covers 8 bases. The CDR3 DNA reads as TGTGCCAGCAGCTTAAGACAGGGGTCCGCCACTGAAGCTTTCTTT. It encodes CASSLRQGSATEAFF.